The present T cell receptor (beta chain) was sequenced within a study of cytomegalovirus exposure and HLA in healthy donors. Study findings and constraints: Later analysis showed most CMV-associated TCR beta chains appearing HLA-restricted. Earlier findings revealed that most TCR beta V segments proved productive either about 87% or about 30% of the time. An apparent linkage of common viral pathogens to several of the most significant clusters emerged in a later analysis. Testing in vitro showed a few CMV-associated chains specific for CMV antigens.

Notes on this clone: Its target is not known.

The PCR was carried out with 60 Vbeta primers and 13 Jbeta primers. The repertoire was sequenced with immunoSEQ multiplex PCR; TCRdb's copy has only in-frame clones and lacks some. Among 95,000 to 150,000 clones listed, around four fifths were seen once. The CDR3 is 12 residues long. The germline V gene encodes CDR1 SEHNR and CDR2 FQNEAQ (reference sequence). V was shortened by 5 bases and J by 7 bases, with 9 bases between the two germline ends. This receptor was identified in a man between 18 and 29 years old in good health and CMV-seropositive. Input material: PBMCs. The chain is built from TRBV7-9 and TRBJ2-1; no definite D call. CDR3 DNA: TGTGCCAGCAGCCCCATCGGGAATGAGCAGTTCTTC. Residues: CASSPIGNEQFF.